The rows below give T cell receptor beta chains drawn from one sample of a study of CD8 T cells in Susac syndrome. Each CDR3 protein is one row after TCRdb ran MiXCR on the immunoSEQ multiplex PCR reads. There are 150,000 to 200,000 distinct CDR3 sequences in the sample; about 91% occur only once, and about 0.09% lies in the top ten. Sequenced: CD4+ T cells from PBMCs. The receptors come from a human donor with Susac syndrome. Each CDR3 is given with its conserved first and last residue. A D gene is named only where the DNA matches it firmly. Clone size, where shown, is once, few, many, or a class for clones that have expanded.

TRBV12-3/TRBV12-4	.	TRBJ2-2	.	CASSLVVGVDSNTGELFF	TGTGCCAGCAGTTTAGTAGTTGGGGTAGACTCGAACACCGGGGAGCTGTTTTTT
TRBV18	.	TRBJ2-7	.	CASSPIDGSYEQYF	TGTGCCAGCTCACCAATCGACGGTTCCTACGAGCAGTACTTC
TRBV27	.	TRBJ1-1	TRBD1	CASSSRTGGETEAFF	TGTGCCAGCAGTTCCCGGACAGGGGGGGAAACTGAAGCTTTCTTT
TRBV24-1	.	TRBJ2-7	.	CATSGGSSYEQYF	TGTGCCACCTCTGGGGGTAGCTCCTACGAGCAGTACTTC
TRBV6-1	.	TRBJ1-4	.	CASSDRGVTNEKLFF	TGTGCCAGCAGTGACAGGGGAGTAACTAATGAAAAACTGTTTTTT
TRBV20-1	once	TRBJ1-4	TRBD1	CSARNRGRPLLAKLFF	TGCAGTGCTAGGAACAGGGGGCGCCCTTTGTTGGCAAAACTGTTTTTT
TRBV30	once	TRBJ1-1	.	CACTGSVNTEAFF	TGTGCCTGTACAGGGTCCGTGAACACTGAAGCTTTCTTT
TRBV2	.	TRBJ1-1	.	CASSALTYAFF	TGTGCCAGCAGTGCCCTAACTTACGCTTTCTTT
TRBV6-1	.	TRBJ2-1	TRBD2	CASSGIAGANSYNEQFF	TGTGCCAGCAGTGGGATAGCGGGGGCAAACTCCTACAATGAGCAGTTCTTC
TRBV20-1	few	TRBJ1-5	.	CSASAALGNQPQHF	TGCAGTGCTAGCGCGGCCCTGGGGAATCAGCCCCAGCATTTT
TRBV11-2	.	TRBJ2-1	.	CASSSSKGVSSYNEQFF	TGTGCCAGCAGCTCCTCCAAGGGGGTCAGCTCCTACAATGAGCAGTTCTTC
TRBV12-3/TRBV12-4	.	TRBJ1-2	.	CASSPGTGYTF	TGTGCCAGCAGTCCTGGAACAGGCTACACCTTC
TRBV5-1	.	TRBJ2-7	TRBD1	CASRTGQESYEQYF	TGCGCCAGCAGGACGGGACAGGAGTCCTACGAGCAGTACTTC
TRBV19	.	TRBJ2-7	TRBD1	CASSTGQGYEQYF	TGTGCCAGTAGTACCGGACAGGGCTACGAGCAGTACTTC
TRBV11-2	.	TRBJ2-7	TRBD1	CASSGQGAIEQYF	TGTGCCAGCAGCGGGCAGGGGGCGATCGAGCAGTACTTC
TRBV20-1	.	TRBJ2-2	.	CSARLTGPGTPGEELFF	TGCAGTGCTAGGTTAACAGGCCCAGGGACCCCGGGGGAGGAGCTGTTTTTT
TRBV18	once	TRBJ2-2	TRBD2	CASSPRLAGGHTGELFF	TGTGCCAGCTCACCGAGGCTAGCGGGAGGCCACACCGGGGAGCTGTTTTTT
TRBV5-4	.	TRBJ1-2	.	CASSLWGDYGYTF	TGTGCCAGCAGCTTGTGGGGGGACTATGGCTACACCTTC
TRBV7-6	once	TRBJ2-7	.	CASSLESSRVYEQYF	TGTGCCAGCAGCTTAGAGTCTAGCAGAGTGTACGAGCAGTACTTC
TRBV12-3/TRBV12-4	.	TRBJ2-1	TRBD1	CASSNSGTVYNEQFF	TGTGCCAGCAGCAATTCCGGGACAGTCTACAATGAGCAGTTCTTC
TRBV20-1	.	TRBJ2-7	TRBD2	CSARTSGSIEQYF	TGCAGTGCTCGGACTAGCGGGAGTATCGAGCAGTACTTC
TRBV12-5	.	TRBJ1-1	.	CASGTDYTEAFF	TGTGCTAGTGGGACAGACTACACTGAAGCTTTCTTT
TRBV4-1	.	TRBJ1-2	TRBD1	CASSQLGQKLGYTF	TGCGCCAGCAGCCAACTGGGACAGAAGCTTGGCTACACCTTC
TRBV7-3	.	TRBJ2-1	.	CASSLVAGSHEQFF	TGTGCCAGCAGCTTAGTGGCAGGGTCTCATGAGCAGTTCTTC
TRBV5-1	.	TRBJ1-5	TRBD1	CASSLGDRANQPQHF	TGCGCCAGCAGCTTGGGGGACAGGGCCAATCAGCCCCAGCATTTT
TRBV4-1	once	TRBJ2-7	.	CASSQFRVSYEQYF	TGCGCCAGCAGCCAATTTAGGGTATCCTACGAGCAGTACTTC
TRBV6-5	.	TRBJ2-1	TRBD2	CASRHAGTRSYEQFF	TGTGCCAGCAGGCATGCCGGGACTAGGTCATATGAGCAGTTCTTC
TRBV14	.	TRBJ1-3	.	CASSLSGTIYF	TGTGCCAGCAGCCTCAGTGGCACCATATATTTT
TRBV27	.	TRBJ2-2	.	CASSLVGQMNTGELFF	TGTGCCAGCAGTTTGGTAGGACAGATGAACACCGGGGAGCTGTTTTTT
TRBV12-5	.	TRBJ2-5	TRBD2	CASGAGLAGAYEETQYF	TGTGCTAGTGGTGCGGGACTAGCGGGGGCGTACGAAGAGACCCAGTACTTC
TRBV5-1	.	TRBJ1-1	TRBD1	CASSEGTGEAFF	TGCGCCAGCAGCGAGGGGACAGGTGAAGCTTTCTTT
TRBV12-3/TRBV12-4	.	TRBJ2-1	.	CASSPLNEQFF	TGTGCCAGCAGCCCATTGAATGAGCAGTTCTTC
TRBV28	few	TRBJ1-1	TRBD1	CASSLLDRGTEAFF	TGTGCCAGCAGTTTATTGGACAGGGGGACTGAAGCTTTCTTT
TRBV5-1	.	TRBJ2-5	.	CASFSGQETQYF	TGCGCCAGCTTCTCGGGGCAAGAGACCCAGTACTTC
TRBV11-1	.	TRBJ1-3	.	CASSLKRTGGNTIYF	TGTGCCAGCAGCTTAAAACGGACGGGCGGAAACACCATATATTTT
TRBV7-2	.	TRBJ2-2	.	CASRGGGFETGELFF	TGTGCCAGCAGGGGGGGTGGTTTCGAGACCGGGGAGCTGTTTTTT
TRBV10-3	.	TRBJ2-7	.	CAISDPTRHEQYF	TGTGCCATCAGTGACCCCACCAGACACGAGCAGTACTTC
TRBV6-1	.	TRBJ2-7	TRBD2	CASSRDYSAYEQYF	TGTGCCAGCAGCCGGGACTACAGTGCTTACGAGCAGTACTTC
TRBV30	.	TRBJ1-1	TRBD1	CAWSLGGAEGEAFF	TGTGCCTGGAGTTTAGGGGGCGCAGAGGGTGAAGCTTTCTTT
TRBV5-1	.	TRBJ2-1	TRBD2	CASSLLSGGYNEQFF	TGCGCCAGCAGCTTGCTTAGCGGGGGTTACAATGAGCAGTTCTTC
TRBV7-9	.	TRBJ1-2	.	CASSSLDRFYGYTF	TGTGCCAGCAGCTCACTTGACAGGTTCTATGGCTACACCTTC
TRBV7-3	.	TRBJ1-2	TRBD1	CASSLTRQGHGYTF	TGTGCCAGCAGCTTAACCCGACAGGGCCATGGCTACACCTTC
TRBV7-2	.	TRBJ2-5	TRBD2	CASSRTSGGVQETQYF	TGTGCCAGCAGCCGGACTAGCGGGGGGGTCCAAGAGACCCAGTACTTC
TRBV3-1	.	TRBJ1-3	.	CASSQDTSSTIYF	TGTGCCAGCAGCCAAGATACGTCGAGCACCATATATTTT
TRBV28	.	TRBJ2-3	TRBD1	CASSFPSTGIRIDTQYF	TGTGCCAGCAGTTTCCCCTCGACAGGGATCCGGATAGATACGCAGTATTTT
TRBV7-2	.	TRBJ1-5	.	CASSLESGGNQPQHF	TGTGCCAGCAGCTTAGAGTCGGGAGGCAATCAGCCCCAGCATTTT
TRBV7-9	.	TRBJ2-3	.	CASSFQRTVPDTQYF	TGTGCCAGCAGCTTCCAGAGGACAGTCCCAGATACGCAGTATTTT
TRBV2	.	TRBJ2-7	.	CASRSSEPYEQYF	TGTGCCAGCAGGTCTAGCGAGCCCTACGAGCAGTACTTC
TRBV27	.	TRBJ2-6	.	CASSPLAGANVLTF	TGTGCCAGCAGTCCCTTGGCTGGGGCCAACGTCCTGACTTTC
TRBV4-1	.	TRBJ1-1	TRBD1	CASSRGQGGNTEAFF	TGCGCCAGCAGCCGCGGACAGGGCGGGAACACTGAAGCTTTCTTT
TRBV10-3	.	TRBJ2-2	.	CAIGKHLGGMSGELFF	TGTGCCATCGGAAAACATCTAGGGGGGATGAGCGGGGAGCTGTTTTTT
TRBV11-2	.	TRBJ2-2	TRBD2	CASSRRDRTSGSPYTGELFF	TGTGCCAGCAGTAGAAGAGACAGGACTAGCGGGAGTCCCTACACCGGGGAGCTGTTTTTT
TRBV7-8	.	TRBJ1-5	.	CASSLRAAPQHF	TGTGCCAGCAGCTTACGGGCAGCGCCCCAGCATTTT
TRBV6-5	.	TRBJ1-2	TRBD1	CASSYSKRDRDYGYTF	TGTGCCAGCAGTTACTCGAAGAGGGACAGGGACTATGGCTACACCTTC